Below, 30 T cell receptor beta chains from the same sample are listed, as sequenced in a study of control samples from healthy donors and cancer patients. Measured with immunoSEQ multiplex PCR; TCRdb has only the in-frame clones, and not every one. Of 40,000 or so clones listed, about 86% are singletons. The specimen sequenced was PBMCs. All receptors derive from a woman aged 55-70 years with lung cancer.

CDR3 sequence reads: CASSDKLSSTDTQYF. CDR3 nucleotide sequence: TGTGCCAGCAGCGACAAGCTCTCTAGCACAGATACGCAGTATTTT. J is TRBJ2-3 and V is TRBV7-2; D remains unclear. Germline V CDR1 and CDR2: SGHTA, FQGNSA. The CDR3 has 15 residues. The V gene lost 5 bases and the J gene lost 0 bases, with 12 bases spanning the gap.

The V and J genes are TRBV5-1 and TRBJ1-1, with a tentative D call TRBD1 (5 bases). The germline V gene encodes CDR1 SGHRS and CDR2 YFSETQ. V was clipped by 0 bases and J by 12 bases, with 21 bases between them. The CDR3 length is 15 residues. The CDR3 here is CASSLGGPGAFLTFF. CDR3 in DNA: TGCGCCAGCAGCTTGGGGGGACCGGGAGCTTTTTTGACTTTCTTT.

The J gene is TRBJ2-5, the V gene TRBV6-1, with D perhaps TRBD2 (5 bases). This CDR3 is built from 11 residues. Trimming stripped 1 base from V and 9 bases from J, with 6 bases between. Germline V gives CDR1 MNHNS, CDR2 SASEGT. The chain's CDR3 is CASSEGRSQYF. The CDR3 nucleotides read TGTGCCAGCAGTGAAGGGAGGTCCCAGTACTTC.

This clone has a handful of counts. The same CDR3 can be traced to other DNA sequences in this sample. V and J are TRBV30 and TRBJ1-5; D is possibly TRBD1 (5 bases). V lost 1 base and J lost 7, with 11 bases in between. The CDR3 extends over 13 amino acids. Per the germline V gene, CDR1 is GTSNPN and CDR2 is SVGIG (reference sequence). DNA of the CDR3: TGTGCCTGGAGTGGCCAAGGGGACCAGCCCCAGCATTTT. Protein product: CAWSGQGDQPQHF.

The V gene is TRBV5-4, the J gene TRBJ1-1; maybe TRBD1 (5 bases). This CDR3 is 14 amino acids long. Germline CDR1 SGHNT, CDR2 YYREEE (reference sequence). Trimming shortened V by 0 bases and J by 4 bases, and 10 bases separated the two germline ends. The CDR3 nucleotides are TGTGCCAGCAGCTTGGACAGGTCGAGCACTGAAGCTTTCTTT. This codes for CASSLDRSSTEAFF.

J is TRBJ1-5 and V is TRBV6-2 or TRBV6-3; 9 bases agree with TRBD1. The CDR3 spans 17 residues. J gave up 0 bases and V 6 bases, and 9 bases lay outside the gene matches. CDR1 is MNHEY, CDR2 SVGEGT, per germline. CDR3 in amino acids: CASSPRTGGYSNQPQHF. The CDR3 region has the DNA TGTGCCAGCAGCCCCCGAACAGGGGGCTATAGCAATCAGCCCCAGCATTTT.

V and J are TRBV12-3 or TRBV12-4 and TRBJ1-5, with D perhaps TRBD1 (5 bases). The V and J ends lost 5 bases and 6 bases respectively, with 11 bases between them. CDR3 length equals 13 residues. As DNA, the CDR3 is TGTGCCAGCAGTCCCAGGGAGGCTCAGCCCCAGCATTTT. This gives the protein CASSPREAQPQHF.

This chain links TRBV7-9 with TRBJ1-2, with D tentatively TRBD1 (6 bases). Germline-derived CDR1 and CDR2 are SEHNR and FQNEAQ (reference sequence). Trimming took 10 bases from V and 7 from J, leaving 22 bases between them. This CDR3 contains 14 residues. CDR3 nucleotides: TGTGCCACCCAGAGGGGGGCCCAGGGGAGTGGCTACACCTTC. Translated: CATQRGAQGSGYTF.

J is TRBJ2-5 and V is TRBV2; D is unclear. The CDR3 extends over 13 amino acids. In germline, CDR1 is SNHLY, CDR2 FYNNEI. The germline V and J ends were trimmed by 5 bases and 4 bases, with 11 bases remaining between them. The chain's CDR3 is CASSNKWGETQYF. Written as DNA, the CDR3 is TGTGCCAGCAGTAATAAGTGGGGAGAGACCCAGTACTTC.

This clone was observed a handful of times. The V gene is TRBV6-6, the J gene TRBJ1-5; the D is unclear. V dropped 3 bases and J dropped 5 bases, with 11 bases sitting between them. Germline CDR1 and CDR2: MNHNY and SVGAGI (reference sequence). This CDR3 is built from 14 residues. CDR3 sequence (DNA): TGTGCCAGCAGTTATTCCGGTGAGGATCAGCCCCAGCATTTT. It encodes CASSYSGEDQPQHF.

The rearrangement joins TRBV30 to TRBJ2-2, with D uncertain. Between the trimmed V and J ends, which lost 4 bases and 5 bases, there was a span of 17 bases. This CDR3 spans 15 amino acids. The V gene's germline CDR1 is GTSNPN and CDR2 SVGIG (reference sequence). DNA of the CDR3: TGTGCCTGGACAGGTCGCAGGAAGGGTACCGGGGAGCTGTTTTTT. Translated, it gives CAWTGRRKGTGELFF.

Only a few counts were recorded for this clone. J is TRBJ2-6 and V is TRBV4-1; 9 bases fit TRBD1. Germline V lookup: CDR1 MGHRA, CDR2 YSYEKL. The junction had 8 bases not matched to a gene; V was cut back by 4 bases and J by 1 base. The CDR3 consists of 18 residues. CDR3 sequence reads: CASSRAPGQGSGANVLTF. The CDR3, as DNA: TGCGCCAGCAGCCGAGCTCCGGGACAGGGATCTGGGGCCAACGTCCTGACTTTC.

The chain employs TRBV19 and TRBJ1-5, with D unclear. The CDR3 covers 15 residues. CDR1 is LNHDA and CDR2 is SQIVND in the germline V gene (reference sequence). Deletions cut 4 bases from V and 5 bases from J, with 15 bases between. CDR3 sequence (DNA): TGTGCCAGTAGTACCGGTCCCGGCGGGGATCAGCCCCAGCATTTT. This codes for CASSTGPGGDQPQHF.

V is TRBV6-5 and J is TRBJ1-2; 7 bases map to TRBD1. The CDR3 has 14 amino acids. With 4 bases clipped from V and 4 bases from J, the junction kept 6 bases outside the gene matches. Germline V gives CDR1 MNHEY, CDR2 SVGAGI. The DNA of the CDR3 is TGTGCCAGCAGTTCCTTACAGGGGACCTATGGCTACACCTTC. Translated, it gives CASSSLQGTYGYTF.

The CDR3 protein is CASSLSPGQSYEQYF. The CDR3 coding sequence is TGTGCCAGCAGCTTATCACCAGGACAGTCCTACGAGCAGTACTTC. The chain joins TRBV7-7 to TRBJ2-7; possibly TRBD1 for D (6 bases). This CDR3 is 15 amino acids long. V was trimmed by 2 bases and J by 1 base, leaving 12 bases between them. Germline V gene lookup returns CDR1 SSHAT and CDR2 FNYEAQ (reference sequence). Drawing the rest from reference TRBV7-7 and TRBJ2-7, the complete variable domain is GAGVSQSPRYKVTKRGQDVTLRCDPISSHATLYWYQQALGQGPEFLTYFNYEAQPDKSGLPSDRFSAERPEGSISTLTIQRTEQRDSAMYRCASSLSPGQSYEQYFGPGTRLTVT.

The chain has TRBV4-1 and TRBJ2-1; D ambiguous. This CDR3 spans 14 amino acids. Trimming pared 3 bases from V and 10 bases from J, leaving 16 bases between. Germline V lookup: CDR1 MGHRA, CDR2 YSYEKL. In nucleotides, the CDR3 is TGCGCCAGCAGCCAGAAAGCCGGAAACGGAGAGCAGTTCTTC. Translated: CASSQKAGNGEQFF.

The V and J genes are TRBV29-1 and TRBJ1-1; D call uncertain. V gave up 5 bases and J gave up 2 bases, with 9 bases separating them. The germline V gene encodes CDR1 SQVTM and CDR2 ANQGSEA. CDR3 length equals 12 residues. The CDR3 nucleotides are TGCAGCGTTAAGGGTTCCAACACTGAAGCTTTCTTT. Its protein is CSVKGSNTEAFF.

This chain joins TRBV2 and TRBJ2-7, with 9 bases aligning to TRBD1. The V gene end was trimmed by 5 bases and the J gene end by 0 bases; junction bases not matched to a gene: 2. The CDR3 length is 14 residues. From germline, CDR1 is SNHLY and CDR2 FYNNEI. The CDR3 nucleotides read TGTGCCAGCAGTCTGACAGGGGGCTCCTACGAGCAGTACTTC. It encodes CASSLTGGSYEQYF.

Only one count was recorded for this clone. This chain connects TRBV2 to TRBJ2-3; 7 bases map to TRBD1. The CDR3 runs 14 residues. Germline assignment: CDR1 SNHLY and CDR2 FYNNEI. Unmatched junction bases numbered 7, after V lost 7 bases and J lost 3 bases. CDR3 in amino acids: CASKQGIRTDTQYF. In DNA form, the CDR3 reads TGTGCCAGCAAACAGGGGATCCGGACAGATACGCAGTATTTT.

The rearrangement joins TRBV19 to TRBJ2-1, with 11 bases identical to TRBD2. This CDR3 has 16 residues. CDR1 LNHDA and CDR2 SQIVND come from the germline V gene (reference sequence). V gave up 4 bases and J gave up 3 bases; unmatched junction bases: 5. Written as DNA, the CDR3 is TGTGCCAGTAGTACTCGACTAGCGGGGAACTACAATGAGCAGTTCTTC. Translation gives CASSTRLAGNYNEQFF.

The chain has TRBV5-8 and TRBJ2-2; 14 bases agree with TRBD2. The germline V gene encodes CDR1 SGHTS and CDR2 YDEGEE. With V trimmed by 3 bases and J by 4 bases, 8 bases remained unmatched. The CDR3 is made up of 18 amino acids. In DNA form, the CDR3 reads TGTGCCAGCAGCTGGGGACTAGCGGGAGTTAGTGGCACCGGGGAGCTGTTTTTT. It codes for CASSWGLAGVSGTGELFF.

Within the sample, this clone is large. Here the CDR3 reads CASSYSNRNGEQYF. DNA for the CDR3: TGTGCCAGCAGTTACTCGAACAGGAACGGCGAGCAGTACTTC. J is TRBJ2-7 and V is TRBV6-5, with D tentatively TRBD1 (5 bases). Germline V gene lookup returns CDR1 MNHEY and CDR2 SVGAGI. This CDR3 has 14 amino acids. V shed 0 bases and J shed 6 bases, with 12 bases lying between them.

The chain joins TRBV4-2 to TRBJ1-1, with TRBD1 matching 7 bases. V trimming: 0 bases; J trimming: 5 bases; junction bases outside the gene matches: 9. Germline V CDR1 and CDR2: LGHNA, YNFKEQ. The CDR3 loop spans 16 amino acids. The CDR3 spells CASSQDPEGAGTEAFF. The DNA of the CDR3 is TGTGCCAGCAGCCAAGACCCAGAGGGGGCTGGGACTGAAGCTTTCTTT.

The V gene is TRBV7-2, the J gene TRBJ1-2, with 7 bases fitting TRBD1. The CDR3 is 14 amino acids. V gave up 5 bases and J gave up 6 bases; unmatched junction bases: 9. Germline CDR1 and CDR2: SGHTA and FQGNSA. The DNA of the CDR3 is TGTGCCAGCAGCCCGCCAGACAGGGTGGATGGCTACACCTTC. Its translation: CASSPPDRVDGYTF.

The V call is TRBV19, the J call TRBJ2-1, with 8 bases fitting TRBD1. After removal of 1 base from V and 6 bases from J, the junction contained 5 bases not matched to a gene. The germline V gene encodes CDR1 LNHDA and CDR2 SQIVND (reference sequence). The CDR3 is made up of 15 amino acids. The CDR3 loop is CASSIGGRGPNEQFF. The CDR3 DNA is TGTGCCAGTAGTATAGGGGGCAGGGGGCCCAATGAGCAGTTCTTC.

J is TRBJ1-2 and V is TRBV7-8, with TRBD1 matching over 7 bases. The CDR3 contains 14 residues. The V gene's germline CDR1 is SGHVS and CDR2 FQNEAQ. J was trimmed by 7 bases and V by 2 bases; bases with no gene match: 7. The CDR3 here is CASSLRDRSGGYTF. The CDR3 nucleotides read TGTGCCAGCAGCTTAAGGGACAGAAGTGGTGGCTACACCTTC.

The chain joins TRBV5-1 to TRBJ1-3; possible D gene TRBD1, 6 bases. The CDR3 is 15 residues long. Trimming shortened V by 2 bases and J by 2 bases, and 11 bases separated the two germline ends. Germline values: CDR1 SGHRS, CDR2 YFSETQ. CDR3 region: CASSLTTGTGNTIYF. CDR3 bases: TGCGCCAGCAGCTTAACGACAGGCACTGGAAACACCATATATTTT.

This sequence joins TRBV10-1 and TRBJ1-3, with D hard to call. This CDR3 is 13 amino acids long. Trimming took 8 bases from V and 4 from J, leaving 12 bases between them. The V gene's germline CDR1 is WNHNN and CDR2 SYGVQD (reference sequence). CDR3 protein: CASASELGNTIYF. CDR3 bases: TGCGCCAGCGCCTCCGAGTTAGGAAACACCATATATTTT.

The CDR3 spells CASSPDQNLYNEQFF. Here the CDR3 DNA reads TGTGCCAGCAGCCCGGACCAAAACCTCTACAATGAGCAGTTCTTC. This chain joins TRBV7-8 and TRBJ2-1, with unresolved D. The CDR3 totals 15 residues. V lost 5 bases to trimming and J lost 3 bases, with 14 bases between them. Germline V gene data show CDR1 as SGHVS and CDR2 as FQNEAQ.

The V and J genes are TRBV10-2 and TRBJ2-7; D may be TRBD1 or TRBD2 (5 bases each). The V end lost 5 bases, the J end lost 7 bases, and 18 bases lay between the germline ends. CDR1 and CDR2 from the germline V gene are WSHSY and SAAADI. The CDR3 is 14 residues long. The CDR3 DNA sequence: TGCGCCAGCAGTCTCGGGGCCTCTTCGACGGAGCAGTACTTC. Amino acids: CASSLGASSTEQYF.